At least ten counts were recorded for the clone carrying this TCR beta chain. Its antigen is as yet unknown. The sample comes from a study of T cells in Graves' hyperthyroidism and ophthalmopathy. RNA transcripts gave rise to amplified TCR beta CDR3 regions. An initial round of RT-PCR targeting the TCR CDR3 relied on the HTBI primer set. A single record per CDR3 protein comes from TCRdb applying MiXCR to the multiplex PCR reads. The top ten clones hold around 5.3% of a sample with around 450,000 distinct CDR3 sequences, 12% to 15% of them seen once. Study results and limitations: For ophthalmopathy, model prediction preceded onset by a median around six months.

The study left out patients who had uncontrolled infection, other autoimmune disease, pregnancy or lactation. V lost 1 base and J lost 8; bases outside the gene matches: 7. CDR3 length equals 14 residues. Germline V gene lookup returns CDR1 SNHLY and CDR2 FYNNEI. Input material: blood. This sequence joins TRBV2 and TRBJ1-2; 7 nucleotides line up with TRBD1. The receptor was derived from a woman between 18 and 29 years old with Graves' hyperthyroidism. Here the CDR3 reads CASSEGGQGGGYTF. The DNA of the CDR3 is TGTGCCAGCAGTGAAGGGGGTCAGGGGGGAGGCTACACCTTC.